The clone carrying this TCR beta chain was recorded only once. Its antigen remains unknown. This entry is derived from a study of cytomegalovirus exposure and HLA in healthy donors. CDR1 is KGHSH, CDR2 LQKENI, per germline. The CDR3 sequence is 16 residues long. The V segment lost 0 bases and the J segment 6 bases; nucleotides outside the gene matches: 10. This PCR relied on a set of 60 Vbeta primers and 13 Jbeta primers. Measured with immunoSEQ multiplex PCR; TCRdb has only the in-frame clones, and not every one. The sample holds 110,000 or so clones; over 75% are singletons and the top ten take 1.5% to 2%. Study results and caveats: It was shown in a later analysis that HLA-associated TCR beta chains were more clonally expanded than other, equally common chains. In an earlier analysis, productive rearrangement rates for most beta V segments clustered near 87% or 30%.

The TCR sequence derives from a middle-aged man in good health and CMV-seronegative. The J gene is TRBJ2-7, the V gene TRBV18, with 8 bases lining up with TRBD2. Material for sequencing was PBMCs. In DNA form, the CDR3 reads TGTGCCAGCTCACCACCTTTAGGGCGGGAGGTTCTCGAGCAGTACTTC. Protein product: CASSPPLGREVLEQYF.